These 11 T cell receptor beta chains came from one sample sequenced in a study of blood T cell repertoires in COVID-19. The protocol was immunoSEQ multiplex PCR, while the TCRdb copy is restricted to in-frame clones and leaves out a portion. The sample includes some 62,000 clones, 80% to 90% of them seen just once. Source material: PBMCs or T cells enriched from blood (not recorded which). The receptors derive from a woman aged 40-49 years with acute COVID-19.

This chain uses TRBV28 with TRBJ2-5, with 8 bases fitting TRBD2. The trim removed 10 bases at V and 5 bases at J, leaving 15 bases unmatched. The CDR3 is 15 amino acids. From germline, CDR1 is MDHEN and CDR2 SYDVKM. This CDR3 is CAITAAGAPTETQYF. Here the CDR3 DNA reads TGTGCCATTACGGCAGCGGGAGCTCCTACGGAGACCCAGTACTTC.

CDR3 amino acids: CASSASQFSGANVLTF. The CDR3 nucleotides read TGTGCCAGCAGCGCGAGTCAATTCTCTGGGGCCAACGTCCTGACTTTC. The chain has TRBV7-3 and TRBJ2-6; D gene uncertain. Trimming took 5 bases from V and 0 from J, leaving 11 bases between them. The CDR3 extends over 16 amino acids. Germline V gene lookup returns CDR1 SGHTA and CDR2 FQGTGA.

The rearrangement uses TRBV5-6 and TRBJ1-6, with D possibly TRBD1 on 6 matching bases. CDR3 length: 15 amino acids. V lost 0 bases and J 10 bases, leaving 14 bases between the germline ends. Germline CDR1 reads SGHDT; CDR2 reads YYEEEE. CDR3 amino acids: CASSLDDRTGSPLHF. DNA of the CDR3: TGTGCCAGCAGCTTGGACGACAGGACGGGCTCACCCCTCCACTTT.

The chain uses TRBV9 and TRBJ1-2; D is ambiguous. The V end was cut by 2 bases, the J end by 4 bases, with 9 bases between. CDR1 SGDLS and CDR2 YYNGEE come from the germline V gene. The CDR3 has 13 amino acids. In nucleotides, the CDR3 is TGTGCCAGCAGCGTCCGGGATCTCTATGGCTACACCTTC. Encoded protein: CASSVRDLYGYTF.

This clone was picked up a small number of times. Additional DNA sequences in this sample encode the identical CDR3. The CDR3 reads CASSLAGGNQPQHF. The CDR3 nucleotides read TGTGCCAGCAGCTTGGCAGGGGGAAATCAGCCCCAGCATTTT. The chain employs TRBV5-5 and TRBJ1-5; 7 positions match TRBD1. The CDR3 has 14 amino acids. J lost 4 bases, V lost 0 bases, and 1 base had no gene match. The germline CDR1 and CDR2 sequences are SGHKS and YYEKEE (reference sequence). Based on the CDR3 plus reference TRBV5-5 and TRBJ1-5, the full variable domain is DAGVTQSPTHLIKTRGQQVTLRCSPISGHKSVSWYQQVLGQGPQFIFQYYEKEERGRGNFPDRFSARQFPNYSSELNVNALLLGDSALYLCASSLAGGNQPQHFGDGTRLSIL.

CDR3 nucleotides: TGCGCCAGCAGCCCGACTTGGAATCAAGAGACCCAGTACTTC. Its protein product is CASSPTWNQETQYF. The J gene is TRBJ2-5, the V gene TRBV5-1; the D is unclear. Per germline, CDR1 SGHRS and CDR2 YFSETQ. The CDR3 loop spans 14 amino acids. Trimming pared 4 bases from V and 2 bases from J, leaving 12 bases between.

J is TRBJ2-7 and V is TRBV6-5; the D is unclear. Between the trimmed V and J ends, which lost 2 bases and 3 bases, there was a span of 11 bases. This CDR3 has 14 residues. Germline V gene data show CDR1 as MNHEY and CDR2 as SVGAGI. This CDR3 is CASSYGMSYYEQYF. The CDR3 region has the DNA TGTGCCAGCAGTTACGGTATGTCCTACTACGAGCAGTACTTC.

In DNA, the CDR3 is TGTGCCAGCACCCCAAGGGACAGGGTGGAGGAAAAACTGTTTTTT. Translation: CASTPRDRVEEKLFF. V and J are TRBV28 and TRBJ1-4; 9 bases are a match to TRBD1. In germline, CDR1 is MDHEN, CDR2 SYDVKM. CDR3 length: 15 amino acids. J was trimmed by 8 bases and V by 7 bases; bases with no gene match: 11.

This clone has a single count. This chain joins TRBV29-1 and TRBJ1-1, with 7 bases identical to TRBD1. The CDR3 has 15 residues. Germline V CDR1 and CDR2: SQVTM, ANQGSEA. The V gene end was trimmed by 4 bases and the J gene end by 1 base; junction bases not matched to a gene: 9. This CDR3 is CSVVGSGGWNTEAFF. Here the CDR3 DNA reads TGCAGCGTTGTAGGGTCAGGGGGTTGGAACACTGAAGCTTTCTTT.

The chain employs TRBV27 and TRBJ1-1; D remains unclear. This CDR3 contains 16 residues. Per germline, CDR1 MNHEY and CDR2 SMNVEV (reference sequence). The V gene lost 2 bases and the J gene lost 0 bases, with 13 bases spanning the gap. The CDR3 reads CASSLGPSGLNTEAFF. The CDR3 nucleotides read TGTGCCAGCAGTTTAGGCCCCTCGGGGTTGAACACTGAAGCTTTCTTT.

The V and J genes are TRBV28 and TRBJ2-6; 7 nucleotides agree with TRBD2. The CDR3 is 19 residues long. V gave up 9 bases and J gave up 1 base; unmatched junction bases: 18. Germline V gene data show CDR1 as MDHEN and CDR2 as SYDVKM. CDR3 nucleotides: TGTGCCAGTAGACCAGGGCGGGGGTTGTCTTTGTCTGGGGCCAACGTCCTGACTTTC. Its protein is CASRPGRGLSLSGANVLTF.